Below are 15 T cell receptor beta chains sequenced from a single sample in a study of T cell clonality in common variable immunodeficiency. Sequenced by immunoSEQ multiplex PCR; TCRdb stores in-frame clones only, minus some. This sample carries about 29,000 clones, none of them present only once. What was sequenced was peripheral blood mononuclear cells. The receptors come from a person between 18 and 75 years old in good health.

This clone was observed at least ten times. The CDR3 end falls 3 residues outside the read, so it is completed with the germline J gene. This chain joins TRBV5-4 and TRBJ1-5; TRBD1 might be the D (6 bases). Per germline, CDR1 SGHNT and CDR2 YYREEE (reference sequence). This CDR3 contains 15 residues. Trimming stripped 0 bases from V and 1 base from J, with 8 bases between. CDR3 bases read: TGTGCCAGCAGCTTGGATACAGGGAGCAATCAGCCC. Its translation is CASSLDTGSNQP. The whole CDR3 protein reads CASSLDTGSNQPQHF.

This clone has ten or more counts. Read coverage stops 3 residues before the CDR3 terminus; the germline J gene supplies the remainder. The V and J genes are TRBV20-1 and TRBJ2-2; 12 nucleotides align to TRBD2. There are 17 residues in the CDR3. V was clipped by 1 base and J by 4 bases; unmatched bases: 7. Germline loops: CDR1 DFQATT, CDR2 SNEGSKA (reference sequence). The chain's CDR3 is CSARAPRTSGVTGELFF. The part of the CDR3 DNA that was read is TGCAGTGCTAGAGCCCCCCGGACTAGCGGGGTCACCGGGGAG.

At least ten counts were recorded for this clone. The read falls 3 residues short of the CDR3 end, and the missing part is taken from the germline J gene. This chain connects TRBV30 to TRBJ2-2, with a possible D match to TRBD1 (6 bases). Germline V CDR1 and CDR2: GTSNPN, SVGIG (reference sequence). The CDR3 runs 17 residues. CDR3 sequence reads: CAWARGVGGATNEKLFF. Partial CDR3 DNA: TGTGCCTGGGCCCGAGGTGTTGGGGGCGCCACTAATGAAAAG.

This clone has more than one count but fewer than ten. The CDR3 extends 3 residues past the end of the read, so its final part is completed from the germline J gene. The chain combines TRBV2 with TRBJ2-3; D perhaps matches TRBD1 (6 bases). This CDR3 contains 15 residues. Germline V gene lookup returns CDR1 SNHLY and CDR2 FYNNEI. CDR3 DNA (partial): TGTGCCAGCAGGAACGAGGCAGGGGTCAATCAGCCG. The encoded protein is CASRNEAGVNQP. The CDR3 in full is CASRNEAGVNQPQYF. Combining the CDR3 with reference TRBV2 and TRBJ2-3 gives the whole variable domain EPEVTQTPSHQVTQMGQEVILRCVPISNHLYFYWYRQILGQKVEFLVSFYNNEISEKSEIFDDQFSVERPDGSNFTLKIRSTKLEDSAMYFCASRNEAGVNQPQYFGPGTRLTVL.

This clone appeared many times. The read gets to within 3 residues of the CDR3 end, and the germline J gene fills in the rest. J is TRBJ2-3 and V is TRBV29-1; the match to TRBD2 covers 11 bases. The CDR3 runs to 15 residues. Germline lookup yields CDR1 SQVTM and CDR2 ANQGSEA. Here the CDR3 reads CSVAPSSGRVQAQYF. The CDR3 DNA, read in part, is TGCAGCGTTGCCCCTAGTAGCGGGAGGGTCCAGGCG.

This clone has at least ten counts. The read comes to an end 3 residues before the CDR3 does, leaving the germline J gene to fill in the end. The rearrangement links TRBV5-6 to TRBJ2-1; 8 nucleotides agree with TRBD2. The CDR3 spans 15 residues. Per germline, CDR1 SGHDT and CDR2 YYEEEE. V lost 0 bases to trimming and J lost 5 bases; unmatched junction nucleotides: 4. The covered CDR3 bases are TGTGCCAGCAGCTTGGTACTAGCGGCCCACAATGAG. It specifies CASSLVLAAHNE. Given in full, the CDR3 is CASSLVLAAHNEQFF.

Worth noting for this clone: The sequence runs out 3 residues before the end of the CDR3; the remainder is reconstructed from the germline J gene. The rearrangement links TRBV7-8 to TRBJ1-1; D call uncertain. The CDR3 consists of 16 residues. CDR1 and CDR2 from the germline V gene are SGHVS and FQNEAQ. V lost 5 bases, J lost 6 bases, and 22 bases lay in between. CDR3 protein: CASSPLMESGVSEAFF. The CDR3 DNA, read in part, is TGTGCCAGCAGCCCCCTAATGGAGTCCGGGGTATCTGAA. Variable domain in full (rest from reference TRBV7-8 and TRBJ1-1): GAGVSQSPRYKVAKRGQDVALRCDPISGHVSLFWYQQALGQGPEFLTYFQNEAQLDKSGLPSDRFFAERPEGSVSTLKIQRTQQEDSAVYLCASSPLMESGVSEAFFGQGTRLTVV.

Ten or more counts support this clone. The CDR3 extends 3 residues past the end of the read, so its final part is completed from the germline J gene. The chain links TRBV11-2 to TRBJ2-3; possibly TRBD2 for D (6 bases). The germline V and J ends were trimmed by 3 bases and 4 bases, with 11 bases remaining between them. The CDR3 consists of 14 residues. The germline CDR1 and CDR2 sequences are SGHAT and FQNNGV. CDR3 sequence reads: CASSFLREADTQYF. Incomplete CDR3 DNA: TGTGCCAGCAGCTTTCTCAGGGAGGCAGATACG.

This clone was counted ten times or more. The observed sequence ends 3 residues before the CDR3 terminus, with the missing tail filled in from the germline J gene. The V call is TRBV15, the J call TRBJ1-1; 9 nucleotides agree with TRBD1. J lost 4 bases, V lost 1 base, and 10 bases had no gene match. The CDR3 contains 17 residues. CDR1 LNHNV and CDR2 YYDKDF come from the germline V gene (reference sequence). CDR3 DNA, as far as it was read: TGTGCCACCAGCAGAGGGACGACAGGGGGAACGACCACTGAA. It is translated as CATSRGTTGGTTTE. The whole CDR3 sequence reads CATSRGTTGGTTTEAFF.

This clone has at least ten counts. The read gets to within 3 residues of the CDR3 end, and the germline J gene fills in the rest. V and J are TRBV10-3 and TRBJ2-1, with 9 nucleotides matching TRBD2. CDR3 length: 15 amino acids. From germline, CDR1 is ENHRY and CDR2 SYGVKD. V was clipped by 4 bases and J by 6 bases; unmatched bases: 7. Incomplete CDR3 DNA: TGTGCCATCAGTGGGGCGGGAGGGATTTCCAATGAG. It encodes CAISGAGGISNE. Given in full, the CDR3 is CAISGAGGISNEQFF.

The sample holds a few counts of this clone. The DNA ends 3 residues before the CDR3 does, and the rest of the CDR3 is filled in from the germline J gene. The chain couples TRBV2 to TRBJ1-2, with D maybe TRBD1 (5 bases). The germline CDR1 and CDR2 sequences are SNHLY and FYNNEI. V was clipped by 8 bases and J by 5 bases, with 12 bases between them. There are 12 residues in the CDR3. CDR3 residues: CASAQGTYGYTF. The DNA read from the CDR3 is TGTGCCAGCGCCCAGGGTACGTATGGC.

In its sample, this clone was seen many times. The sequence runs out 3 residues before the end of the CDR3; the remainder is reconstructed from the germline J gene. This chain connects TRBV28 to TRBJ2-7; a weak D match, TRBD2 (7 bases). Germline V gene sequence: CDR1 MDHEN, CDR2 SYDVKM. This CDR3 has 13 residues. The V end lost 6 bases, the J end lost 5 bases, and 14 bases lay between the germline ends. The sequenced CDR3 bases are TGTGCCAGCAGGCCTCGGGGGGCCCACGAG. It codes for CASRPRGAHE. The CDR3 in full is CASRPRGAHEQYF.

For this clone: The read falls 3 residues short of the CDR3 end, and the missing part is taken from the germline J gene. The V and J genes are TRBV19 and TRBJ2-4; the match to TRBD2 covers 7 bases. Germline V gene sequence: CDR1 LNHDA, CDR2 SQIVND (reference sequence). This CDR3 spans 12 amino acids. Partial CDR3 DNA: TGTGCCAGTAGTTTTGGGGACTATGGT. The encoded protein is CASSFGDYG. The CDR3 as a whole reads CASSFGDYGQYF.

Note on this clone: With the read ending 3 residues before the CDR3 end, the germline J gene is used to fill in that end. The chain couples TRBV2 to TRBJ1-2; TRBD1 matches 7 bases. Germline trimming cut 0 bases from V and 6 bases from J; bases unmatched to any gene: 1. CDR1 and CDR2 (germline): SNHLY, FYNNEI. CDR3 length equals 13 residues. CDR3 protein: CASSEAQGNGYTF. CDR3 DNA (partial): TGTGCCAGCAGTGAAGCACAGGGGAATGGC.

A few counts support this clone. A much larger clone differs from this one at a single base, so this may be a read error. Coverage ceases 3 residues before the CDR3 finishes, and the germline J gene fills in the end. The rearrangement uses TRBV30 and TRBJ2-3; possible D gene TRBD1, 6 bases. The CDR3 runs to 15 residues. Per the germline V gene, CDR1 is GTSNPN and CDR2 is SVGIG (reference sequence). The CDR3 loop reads CAWSEDRLSNQPQYF. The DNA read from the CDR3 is TGTGCCTGGAGTGAAGACAGGCTTAGCAATCAGCCG.